This paragraph covers one TCR beta chain sequence. Its antigen is not identified. This record comes from a study of cytomegalovirus exposure and HLA in healthy donors. PCR involved 60 Vbeta and 13 Jbeta primers. The repertoire was sequenced with immunoSEQ multiplex PCR; TCRdb's copy has only in-frame clones and lacks some. The sample comprises about 120,000 clones, around 80% of which are singletons, and 8% to 9% rests with the top ten. Study conclusions and caveats: Earlier results showed most TCR beta V segments being productive about 87% or about 30% of the time. Analysis performed later found roughly 17,000 TCR beta sequences associated with HLA alleles at 0.05 false discovery rate.

Germline loops: CDR1 SNHLY, CDR2 FYNNEI. The CDR3 has 12 amino acids. V shed 6 bases and J 6 bases; nucleotides not matched to a gene: 4. This chain uses TRBV2 with TRBJ2-7; TRBD1 agrees at 8 bases. The TCR sequence derives from a female donor in good health and CMV-seropositive. Sequenced material: PBMCs. CDR3 residues: CASRDRVGEQYF. In DNA, the CDR3 is TGTGCCAGCAGGGACAGGGTTGGCGAGCAGTACTTC.